The 11 T cell receptor beta chains in this list originate from one sample, sequenced in a study of T cell responses to AZD1222 COVID-19 vaccine (dated by TCRdb to 2020 to 2022). The label giving this sample's time point can be read as: baseline before first vaccination. Library method: the immunoSEQ multiplex PCR assay. TCRdb carries this immuneACCESS record with in-frame sequences only. Its versions omit some clonotypes, under half of them owing to an unresolved V gene in the studies checked, with the rest unexplained. This sample comprises 150,000 to 200,000 clones, 75% to 95% of them detected only once. The ten largest account for approximately 3% of the sample. This sample comprised peripheral blood, obtained on day 0 of AZD1222 vaccination. These receptors originate from an adult in good health.

The chain is built from TRBV18 and TRBJ2-1, with D maybe TRBD2 (6 bases). Germline CDR1 is KGHSH and CDR2 is LQKENI. The CDR3 contains 12 residues. The V end lost 3 bases, the J end lost 8 bases, and 8 bases lay between the germline ends. The CDR3: CASSPTGDEQFF. The CDR3 DNA follows: TGTGCCAGCTCACCCACGGGGGATGAGCAGTTCTTC.

The V call is TRBV5-8, the J call TRBJ2-3; 11 nucleotides line up with TRBD2. CDR1 is SGHTS and CDR2 is YDEGEE in the germline V gene. Trimming took 2 bases from V and 4 from J; bases not matched to a gene: 3. The CDR3 sequence is 15 residues long. For the CDR3, the DNA is TGTGCCAGCAGCTTAACGACTAGCGGGGCAGATACGCAGTATTTT. This translates into CASSLTTSGADTQYF.

The chain recombines TRBV5-4 with TRBJ1-2; TRBD1 matches 7 bases. CDR1 SGHNT and CDR2 YYREEE come from the germline V gene (reference sequence). V was clipped by 2 bases and J by 4 bases; unmatched bases: 5. The CDR3 loop spans 14 amino acids. The chain's CDR3 is CASSFLDRAYGYTF. The CDR3 region has the DNA TGTGCCAGCAGCTTTCTAGACAGGGCCTATGGCTACACCTTC.

This chain connects TRBV3-1 (or the pseudogene TRBV3-2) to TRBJ2-3; 10 bases line up with TRBD2. The junction had 7 bases not matched to a gene; V was cut back by 2 bases and J by 2 bases. The CDR3 loop spans 17 amino acids. Germline loops: CDR1 LGHDT, CDR2 YNNKEL (reference sequence). This CDR3 reads CASSQSPTSGDTDTQYF. CDR3 sequence (DNA): TGTGCCAGCAGCCAATCCCCCACTAGCGGGGACACAGATACGCAGTATTTT.

The chain joins TRBV30 to TRBJ1-2; D perhaps matches TRBD1 (5 bases). The ends were cut back, 5 bases at V and 4 bases at J, with 11 bases in the middle. CDR1 is GTSNPN, CDR2 SVGIG, per germline (reference sequence). This CDR3 has 12 residues. In DNA, the CDR3 is TGTGCCTGGGCTGGTGGGGGCTATGGCTACACCTTC. Translating it yields CAWAGGGYGYTF.

The gene calls are TRBV7-9 and TRBJ1-1, with D tentatively TRBD1 (6 bases). This CDR3 has 15 residues. Trimming cost V 1 base and J 3 bases, with 12 bases left between them. The germline V gene encodes CDR1 SEHNR and CDR2 FQNEAQ (reference sequence). DNA of the CDR3: TGTGCCAGCAGCTTAGATAGGGGGGAGGACACTGAAGCTTTCTTT. Amino acids: CASSLDRGEDTEAFF.

The chain combines TRBV6-5 with TRBJ2-5; possible D gene TRBD2, 6 bases. The CDR3 runs to 14 residues. Trimming left V 4 bases short and J 5 bases short, with 14 bases between. Germline V gives CDR1 MNHEY, CDR2 SVGAGI. The CDR3: CASSSHRRAETQYF. The CDR3 DNA reads TGTGCCAGCAGTTCCCACCGGAGGGCGGAGACCCAGTACTTC.

The V gene is TRBV7-2, the J gene TRBJ2-3; tentatively, D is TRBD1 (5 bases). This CDR3 comprises 14 residues. Germline values: CDR1 SGHTA, CDR2 FQGNSA. The ends were cut back, 5 bases at V and 1 base at J, with 10 bases in the middle. This CDR3 is CASSPQGRTDTQYF. The CDR3 DNA is TGTGCCAGCAGCCCCCAGGGCCGCACAGATACGCAGTATTTT.

The gene calls are TRBV10-2 and TRBJ1-6, with D hard to call. The CDR3 length is 16 residues. Germline V lookup: CDR1 WSHSY, CDR2 SAAADI. Between the trimmed V and J ends, which lost 2 bases and 10 bases, there was a span of 18 bases. CDR3 DNA: TGCGCCAGCAGTGAGGGCCGGTCAGCCCTTAGGTCACCCCTCCACTTT. It translates to CASSEGRSALRSPLHF.

This clone came up a few times. The chain couples TRBV19 to TRBJ1-1; D not resolved. Germline V gives CDR1 LNHDA, CDR2 SQIVND (reference sequence). With 5 bases removed from V and 1 base from J, the gap between germline ends came to 17 bases. The CDR3 covers 16 residues. The CDR3 loop is CASSFGPPPPNTEAFF. DNA for the CDR3: TGTGCCAGTAGTTTCGGACCTCCGCCCCCGAACACTGAAGCTTTCTTT.

J is TRBJ2-7 and V is TRBV6-2 or TRBV6-3; perhaps TRBD1 as D (6 bases). CDR1 is MNHEY and CDR2 is SVGEGT in the germline V gene. V shed 5 bases and J shed 0 bases, with 20 bases lying between them. This CDR3 is built from 17 residues. The CDR3 protein is CASSPRLGQFRSYEQYF. The DNA of the CDR3 is TGTGCCAGCAGTCCAAGGCTTGGACAGTTCCGCTCCTACGAGCAGTACTTC.